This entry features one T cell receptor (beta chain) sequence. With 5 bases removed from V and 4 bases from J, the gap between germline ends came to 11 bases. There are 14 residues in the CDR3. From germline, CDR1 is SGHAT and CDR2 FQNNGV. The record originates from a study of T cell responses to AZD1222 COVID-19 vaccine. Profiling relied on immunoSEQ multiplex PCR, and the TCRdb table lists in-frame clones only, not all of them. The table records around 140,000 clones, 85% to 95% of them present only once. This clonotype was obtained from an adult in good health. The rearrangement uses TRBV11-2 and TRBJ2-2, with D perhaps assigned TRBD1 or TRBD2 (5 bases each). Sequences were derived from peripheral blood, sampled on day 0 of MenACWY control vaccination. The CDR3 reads CASSPGQSTGELFF. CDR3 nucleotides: TGTGCCAGCAGCCCGGGGCAGTCCACCGGGGAGCTGTTTTTT. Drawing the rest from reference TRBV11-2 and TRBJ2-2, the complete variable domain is EAGVAQSPRYKIIEKRQSVAFWCNPISGHATLYWYQQILGQGPKLLIQFQNNGVVDDSQLPKDRFSAERLKGVDSTLKIQPAKLEDSAVYLCASSPGQSTGELFFGEGSRLTVL.